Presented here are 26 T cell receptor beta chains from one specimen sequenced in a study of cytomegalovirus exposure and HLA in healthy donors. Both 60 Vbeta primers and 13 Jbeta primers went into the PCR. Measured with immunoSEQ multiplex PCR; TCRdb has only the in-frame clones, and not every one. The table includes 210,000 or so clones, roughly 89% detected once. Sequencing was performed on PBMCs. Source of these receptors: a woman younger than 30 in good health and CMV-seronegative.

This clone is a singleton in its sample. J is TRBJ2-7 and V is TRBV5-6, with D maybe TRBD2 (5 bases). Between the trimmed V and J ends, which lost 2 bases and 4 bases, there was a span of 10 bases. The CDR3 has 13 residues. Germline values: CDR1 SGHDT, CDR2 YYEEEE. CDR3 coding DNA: TGTGCCAGCAGCTTTCGCGGGCCTTACGAGCAGTACTTC. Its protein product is CASSFRGPYEQYF.

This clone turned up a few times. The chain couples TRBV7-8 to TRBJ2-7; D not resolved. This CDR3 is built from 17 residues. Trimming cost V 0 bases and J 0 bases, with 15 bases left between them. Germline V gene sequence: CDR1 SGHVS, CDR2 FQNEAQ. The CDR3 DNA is TGTGCCAGCAGCTTAGCGCAGGTTTGGATGAGCTCCTACGAGCAGTACTTC. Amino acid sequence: CASSLAQVWMSSYEQYF.

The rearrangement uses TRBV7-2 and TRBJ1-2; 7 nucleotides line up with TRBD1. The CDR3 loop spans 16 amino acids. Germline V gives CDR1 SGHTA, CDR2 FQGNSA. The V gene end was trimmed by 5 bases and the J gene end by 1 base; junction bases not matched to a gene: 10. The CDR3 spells CASSPRGGARNYGYTF. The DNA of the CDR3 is TGTGCCAGCAGCCCCCGAGGGGGCGCTCGTAACTATGGCTACACCTTC.

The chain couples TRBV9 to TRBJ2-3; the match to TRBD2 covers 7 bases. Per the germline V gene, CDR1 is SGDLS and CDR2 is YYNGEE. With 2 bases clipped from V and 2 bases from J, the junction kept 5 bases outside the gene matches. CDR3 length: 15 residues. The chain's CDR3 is CASSVGGTFTDTQYF. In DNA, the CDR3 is TGTGCCAGCAGCGTCGGGGGGACTTTCACAGATACGCAGTATTTT. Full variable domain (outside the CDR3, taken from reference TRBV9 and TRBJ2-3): DSGVTQTPKHLITATGQRVTLRCSPRSGDLSVYWYQQSLDQGLQFLIQYYNGEERAKGNILERFSAQQFPDLHSELNLSSLELGDSALYFCASSVGGTFTDTQYFGPGTRLTVL.

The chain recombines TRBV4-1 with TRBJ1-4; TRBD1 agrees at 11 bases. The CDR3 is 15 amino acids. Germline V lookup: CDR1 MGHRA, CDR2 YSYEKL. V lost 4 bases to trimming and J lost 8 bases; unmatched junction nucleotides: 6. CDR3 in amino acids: CASSPGQGVREKLFF. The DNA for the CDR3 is TGCGCCAGCAGCCCGGGACAGGGGGTTCGGGAAAAACTGTTTTTT.

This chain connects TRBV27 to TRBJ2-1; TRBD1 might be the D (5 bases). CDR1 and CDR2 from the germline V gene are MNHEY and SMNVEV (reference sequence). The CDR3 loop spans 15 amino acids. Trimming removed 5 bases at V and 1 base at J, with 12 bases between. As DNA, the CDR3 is TGTGCCAGCAGTCCCCATGGGGCTTCCTACAATGAGCAGTTCTTC. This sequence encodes CASSPHGASYNEQFF.

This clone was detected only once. The CDR3 spells CTSWWCSFHEQYF. The DNA of the CDR3 is TGCACCAGCTGGTGGTGTAGTTTCCACGAGCAGTACTTC. This sequence joins TRBV1 and TRBJ2-7; no DNA check was done on the table's D call, TRBD2. TRBV1 counts as a pseudogene. CDR3 size: 13 residues.

The CDR3 DNA reads TGTGCCAGCAGCGATGGGACTAGCGGGAATCCCTACGAGCAGTACTTC. Protein: CASSDGTSGNPYEQYF. This chain joins TRBV6-6 and TRBJ2-7; 13 positions match TRBD2. J gave up 2 bases and V 6 bases, and 7 bases lay outside the gene matches. The CDR3 is 16 residues long. CDR1 and CDR2 from the germline V gene are MNHNY and SVGAGI (reference sequence).

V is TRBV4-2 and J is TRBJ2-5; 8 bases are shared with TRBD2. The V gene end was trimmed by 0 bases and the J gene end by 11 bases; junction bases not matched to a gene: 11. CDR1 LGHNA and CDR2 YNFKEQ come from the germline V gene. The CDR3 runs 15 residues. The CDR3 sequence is CASSQEYRGGYRQYF. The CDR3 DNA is TGTGCCAGCAGCCAAGAATACCGGGGGGGATATAGGCAGTACTTC.

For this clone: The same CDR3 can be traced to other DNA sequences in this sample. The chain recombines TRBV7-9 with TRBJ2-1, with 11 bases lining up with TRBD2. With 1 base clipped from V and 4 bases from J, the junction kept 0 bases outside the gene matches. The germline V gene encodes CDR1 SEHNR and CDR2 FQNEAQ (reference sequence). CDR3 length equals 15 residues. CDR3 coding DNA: TGTGCCAGCAGCTTAGGGACTAGCGGGTACAATGAGCAGTTCTTC. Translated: CASSLGTSGYNEQFF.

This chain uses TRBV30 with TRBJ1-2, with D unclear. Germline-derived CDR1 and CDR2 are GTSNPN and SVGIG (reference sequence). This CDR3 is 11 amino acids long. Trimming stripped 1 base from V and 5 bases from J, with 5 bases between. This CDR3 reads CAWSGRYGYTF. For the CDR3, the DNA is TGTGCCTGGAGTGGTAGATATGGCTACACCTTC.

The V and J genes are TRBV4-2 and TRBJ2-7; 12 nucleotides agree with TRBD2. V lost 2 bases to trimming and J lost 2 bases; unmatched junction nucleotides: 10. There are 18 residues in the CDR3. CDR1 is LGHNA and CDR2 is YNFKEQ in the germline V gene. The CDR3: CASSQKGLAGLSTYEQYF. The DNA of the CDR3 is TGTGCCAGCAGCCAAAAGGGACTAGCGGGTCTTAGTACCTACGAGCAGTACTTC.

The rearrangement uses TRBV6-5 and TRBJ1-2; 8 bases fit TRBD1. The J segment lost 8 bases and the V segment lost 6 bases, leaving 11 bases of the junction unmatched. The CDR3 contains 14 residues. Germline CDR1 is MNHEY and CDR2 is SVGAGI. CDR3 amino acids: CASRPSGQGSGYTF. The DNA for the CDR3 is TGTGCCAGCAGGCCCAGCGGACAGGGCTCAGGCTACACCTTC.

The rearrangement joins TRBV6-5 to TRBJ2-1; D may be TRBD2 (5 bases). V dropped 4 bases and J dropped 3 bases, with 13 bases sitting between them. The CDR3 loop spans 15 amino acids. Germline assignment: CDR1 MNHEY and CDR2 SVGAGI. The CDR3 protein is CASSSRGVIYNEQFF. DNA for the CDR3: TGTGCCAGCAGTTCCCGGGGTGTTATCTACAATGAGCAGTTCTTC.

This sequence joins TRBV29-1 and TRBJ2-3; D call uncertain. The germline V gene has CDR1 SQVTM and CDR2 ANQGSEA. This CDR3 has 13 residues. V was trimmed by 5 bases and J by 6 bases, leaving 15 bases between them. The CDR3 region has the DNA TGCAGCGTTCGATGGGCCGCGCAGGATACGCAGTATTTT. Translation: CSVRWAAQDTQYF.

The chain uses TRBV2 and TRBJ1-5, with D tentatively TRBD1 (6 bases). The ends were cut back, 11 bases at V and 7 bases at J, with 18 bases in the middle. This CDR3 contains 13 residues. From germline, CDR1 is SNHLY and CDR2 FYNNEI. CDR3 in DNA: TGTGCCTCAAAGGGGACAAGGGAACAGCCCCAGCATTTT. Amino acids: CASKGTREQPQHF.

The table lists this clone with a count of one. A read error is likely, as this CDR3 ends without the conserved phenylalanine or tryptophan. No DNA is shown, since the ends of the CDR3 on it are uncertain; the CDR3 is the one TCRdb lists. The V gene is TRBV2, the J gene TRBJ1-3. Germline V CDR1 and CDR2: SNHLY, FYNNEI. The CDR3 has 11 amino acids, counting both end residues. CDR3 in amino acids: CASGAQQGLIL.

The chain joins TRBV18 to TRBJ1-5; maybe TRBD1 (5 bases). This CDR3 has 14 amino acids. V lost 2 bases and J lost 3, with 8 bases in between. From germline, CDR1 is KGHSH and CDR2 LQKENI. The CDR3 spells CASSPGADNQPQHF. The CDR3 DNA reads TGTGCCAGCTCACCAGGGGCGGACAATCAGCCCCAGCATTTT.

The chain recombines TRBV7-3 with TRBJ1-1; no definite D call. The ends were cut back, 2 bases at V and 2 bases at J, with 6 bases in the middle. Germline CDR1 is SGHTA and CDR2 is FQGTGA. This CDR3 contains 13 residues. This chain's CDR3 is CASSLYSNTEAFF. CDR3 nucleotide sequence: TGTGCCAGCAGCTTATACAGCAACACTGAAGCTTTCTTT.

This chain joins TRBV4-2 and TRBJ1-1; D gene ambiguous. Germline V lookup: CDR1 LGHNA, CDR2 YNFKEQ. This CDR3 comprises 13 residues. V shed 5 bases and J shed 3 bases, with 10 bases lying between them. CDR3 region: CASSFPGDTEAFF. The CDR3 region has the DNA TGTGCCAGCAGCTTTCCGGGAGACACTGAAGCTTTCTTT.

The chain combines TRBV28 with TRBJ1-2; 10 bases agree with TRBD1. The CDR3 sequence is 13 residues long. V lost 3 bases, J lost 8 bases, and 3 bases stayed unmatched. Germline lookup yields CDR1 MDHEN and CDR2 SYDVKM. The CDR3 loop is CASSLDRGWGYTF. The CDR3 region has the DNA TGTGCCAGCAGTTTGGACAGGGGGTGGGGCTACACCTTC.

CDR3 DNA sequence: TGTGCCAGCAGCAGAATAGGGAGGGGGTTAATGAATGGCTACACCTTC. Translation gives CASSRIGRGLMNGYTF. The chain has TRBV5-4 and TRBJ1-2; D might be TRBD1 (6 bases). Trimming shortened V by 4 bases and J by 6 bases, and 22 bases separated the two germline ends. Germline V gene lookup returns CDR1 SGHNT and CDR2 YYREEE (reference sequence). The CDR3 length is 16 residues.

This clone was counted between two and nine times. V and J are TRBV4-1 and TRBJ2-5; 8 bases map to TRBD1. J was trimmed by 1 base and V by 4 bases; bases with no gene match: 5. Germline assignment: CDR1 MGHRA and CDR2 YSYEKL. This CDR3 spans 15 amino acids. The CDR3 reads CASSPQGARQETQYF. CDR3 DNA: TGCGCCAGCAGCCCGCAGGGGGCCCGCCAAGAGACCCAGTACTTC.

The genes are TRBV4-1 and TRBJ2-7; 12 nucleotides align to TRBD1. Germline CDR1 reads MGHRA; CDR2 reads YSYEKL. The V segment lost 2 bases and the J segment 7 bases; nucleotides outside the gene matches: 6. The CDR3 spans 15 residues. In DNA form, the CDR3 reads TGCGCCAGCAGCCAACCGGGACAGGGGGCGGGTGAGCAGTACTTC. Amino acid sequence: CASSQPGQGAGEQYF.

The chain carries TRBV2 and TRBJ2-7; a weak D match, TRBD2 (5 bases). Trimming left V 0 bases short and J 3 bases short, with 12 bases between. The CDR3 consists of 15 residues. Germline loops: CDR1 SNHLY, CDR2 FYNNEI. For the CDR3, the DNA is TGTGCCAGCAGTGAAGCCGCCGGGATCAGCTACGAGCAGTACTTC. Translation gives CASSEAAGISYEQYF.

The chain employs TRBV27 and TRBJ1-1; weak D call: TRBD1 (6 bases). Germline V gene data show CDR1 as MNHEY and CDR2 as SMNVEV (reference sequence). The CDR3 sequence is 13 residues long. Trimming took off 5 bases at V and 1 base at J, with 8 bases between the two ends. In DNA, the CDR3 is TGTGCCAGCAGTAAGACAGGGAACACTGAAGCTTTCTTT. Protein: CASSKTGNTEAFF.